A single sample is the source of the 3 T cell receptor beta chains below, sequenced in a study of blood T cell repertoires in COVID-19. Libraries were prepared by immunoSEQ multiplex PCR; TCRdb keeps only in-frame clonotypes and omits some of them. Of 52,000 or so clones listed, roughly 90% are singletons. The sample was peripheral blood. These receptors all come from a man aged 45-65 years with acute or convalescent COVID-19.

The rearrangement uses TRBV7-2 and TRBJ2-1, with D possibly TRBD2 on 5 matching bases. CDR3 length: 14 residues. With 2 bases removed from V and 5 bases from J, the gap between germline ends came to 10 bases. From germline, CDR1 is SGHTA and CDR2 FQGNSA. The CDR3, as DNA: TGTGCCAGCAGCTTAAACGGGAAAGACAATGAGCAGTTCTTC. Its translation: CASSLNGKDNEQFF.

This chain's CDR3 is CASSPKVDSGNTIYF. CDR3 sequence (DNA): TGTGCCAGCAGTCCGAAGGTAGACTCCGGAAACACCATATATTTT. The V call is TRBV6-5, the J call TRBJ1-3; no clear D gene. The CDR3 loop spans 15 amino acids. In germline, CDR1 is MNHEY, CDR2 SVGAGI. Deletions cut 5 bases from V and 4 bases from J, with 15 bases between.

The chain couples TRBV7-2 to TRBJ2-1; 7 bases line up with TRBD2. Germline lookup yields CDR1 SGHTA and CDR2 FQGNSA. V lost 2 bases, J lost 6 bases, and 7 bases stayed unmatched. The CDR3 sequence is 15 residues long. The CDR3 DNA reads as TGTGCCAGCAGCTTAAAGCGCGGGAGTACCAATGAGCAGTTCTTC. This gives the protein CASSLKRGSTNEQFF.